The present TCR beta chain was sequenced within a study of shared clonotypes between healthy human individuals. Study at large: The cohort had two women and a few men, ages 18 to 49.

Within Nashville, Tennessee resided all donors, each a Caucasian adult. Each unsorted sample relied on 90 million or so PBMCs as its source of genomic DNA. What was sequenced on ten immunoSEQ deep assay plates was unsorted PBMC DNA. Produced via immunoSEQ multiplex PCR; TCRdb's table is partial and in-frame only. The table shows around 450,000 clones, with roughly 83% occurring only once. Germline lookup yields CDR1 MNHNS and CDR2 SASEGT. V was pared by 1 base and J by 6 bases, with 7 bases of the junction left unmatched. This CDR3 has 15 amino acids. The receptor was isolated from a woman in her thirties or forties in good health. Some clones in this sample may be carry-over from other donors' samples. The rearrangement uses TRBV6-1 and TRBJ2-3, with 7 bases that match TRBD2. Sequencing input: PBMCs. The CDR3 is CASSEGGGVLDTQYF. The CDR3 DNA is TGTGCCAGCAGTGAAGGGGGGGGAGTGTTGGATACGCAGTATTTT.